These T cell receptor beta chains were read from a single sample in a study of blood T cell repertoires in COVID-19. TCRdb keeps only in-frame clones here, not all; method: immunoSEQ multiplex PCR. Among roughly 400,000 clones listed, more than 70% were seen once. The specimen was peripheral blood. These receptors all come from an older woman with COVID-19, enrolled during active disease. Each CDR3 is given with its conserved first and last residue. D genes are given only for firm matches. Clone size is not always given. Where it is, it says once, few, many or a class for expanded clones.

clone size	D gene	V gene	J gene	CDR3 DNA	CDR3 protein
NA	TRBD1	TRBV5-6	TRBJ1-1	TGTGCCAGCAGCGAAGAGACAGGGCCCCTGAACACTGAAGCTTTCTTT	CASSEETGPLNTEAFF
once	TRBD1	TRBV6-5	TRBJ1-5	TGTGCCAGCAGATCGGACAGGGGGGGGTATCAGCCCCAGCATTTT	CASRSDRGGYQPQHF
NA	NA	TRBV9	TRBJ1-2	TGTGCCAGCAGCGCCCGGTTCTTTAACTATGGCTACACCTTC	CASSARFFNYGYTF
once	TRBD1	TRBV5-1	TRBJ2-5	TGCGCCAGCAGCTCCCGTCAGGGGGCCATAGAGACCCAGTACTTC	CASSSRQGAIETQYF
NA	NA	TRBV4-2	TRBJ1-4	TGTGCCAGCAGCCAAGATATTGGGAGTAATGAAAAACTGTTTTTT	CASSQDIGSNEKLFF
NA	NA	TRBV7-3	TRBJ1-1	TGTGCCAGCAGCTTATCAGGGGCTCGGAACACTGAAGCTTTCTTT	CASSLSGARNTEAFF
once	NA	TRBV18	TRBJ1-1	TGTGCCAGCTCACCTAGTCAGAACACTGAAGCTTTCTTT	CASSPSQNTEAFF
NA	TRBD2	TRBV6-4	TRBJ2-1	TGTGCCACCAGCCGGGAAGCGGGGGGGCTCTACAATGAGCAGTTCTTC	CATSREAGGLYNEQFF
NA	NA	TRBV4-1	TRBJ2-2	TGCGCCAGCAGCCAAGGCGACAGGAACACCGGGGAGCTGTTTTTT	CASSQGDRNTGELFF
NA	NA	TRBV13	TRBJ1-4	TGTGCCAGCAGCTTAAGGACAAGGAATGAAAAACTGTTTTTT	CASSLRTRNEKLFF